This T cell receptor beta chain was documented in a study of cytomegalovirus exposure and HLA in healthy donors. Study outcomes and limitations: Presence/absence analyses assumed roughly uniform sequencing depth across donors.

The ends lost 0 bases at V and 3 bases at J; junction bases unmatched: 2. The germline V gene encodes CDR1 SGHNT and CDR2 YYREEE (reference sequence). This CDR3 spans 16 amino acids. As for this clone: Its antigen is unknown.

Primers included in the PCR were 60 Vbeta and 13 Jbeta primers. Repertoires were generated with immunoSEQ multiplex PCR, while TCRdb's copy carries only in-frame clones and drops some. The sample consists of approximately 77,000 clones, over 70% of them appearing once. Although they were nominally healthy when sampled, donors likely had unrecorded immune exposures. Sequenced input: PBMCs. The V and J genes are TRBV5-4 and TRBJ1-4; 10 bases align to TRBD1. This clonotype was sampled from a woman aged 35 to 49 in good health and CMV-seronegative. CDR3 amino acids: CASSLGTGGSNEKLFF. CDR3 bases: TGTGCCAGCAGCTTGGGGACAGGGGGTTCTAATGAAAAACTGTTTTTT. Full variable domain (remainder filled in from reference TRBV5-4 and TRBJ1-4): ETGVTQSPTHLIKTRGQQVTLRCSSQSGHNTVSWYQQALGQGPQFIFQYYREEENGRGNFPPRFSGLQFPNYSSELNVNALELDDSALYLCASSLGTGGSNEKLFFGSGTQLSVL.